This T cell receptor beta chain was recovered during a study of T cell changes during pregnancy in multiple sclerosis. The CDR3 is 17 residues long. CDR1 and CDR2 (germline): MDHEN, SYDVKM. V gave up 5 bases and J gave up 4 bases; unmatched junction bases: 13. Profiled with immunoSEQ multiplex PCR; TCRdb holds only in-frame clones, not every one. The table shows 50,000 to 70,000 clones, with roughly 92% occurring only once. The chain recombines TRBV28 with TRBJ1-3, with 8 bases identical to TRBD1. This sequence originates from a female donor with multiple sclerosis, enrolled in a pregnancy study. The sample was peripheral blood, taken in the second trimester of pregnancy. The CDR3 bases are TGTGCCAGCAGTCATTTCCCCGACAGGGGCTTGGGAAACACCATATATTTT. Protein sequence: CASSHFPDRGLGNTIYF.